This T cell receptor beta chain was recorded in a study of T cell responses to AZD1222 COVID-19 vaccine. Looking at the study overall: Investigators merged groups given second doses at roughly 4 or roughly 12 weeks. Study-wide results and limits: Variant regions that are unmutated are reportedly the target of nearly half of spike-specific TCRs. Elevations in Spike-specific TCR breadth and depth followed administration of two AZD1222 doses. Spike as a whole was targeted by vaccine-associated CD4 TCRs, dominant at 160-218 and 743-854.

With regard to this clone: Its specificity is not known.

Clones were sequenced by immunoSEQ multiplex PCR, and TCRdb holds only the in-frame ones, with some missing. This sample carries approximately 74,000 clones, roughly 85% of them seen once, and the ten largest clones take under 3%. V lost 1 base to trimming and J lost 10 bases, with 8 bases between them. The CDR3 runs to 13 residues. Germline V gives CDR1 MNHEY, CDR2 SMNVEV (reference sequence). This specimen consisted of peripheral blood, obtained on day 0 of AZD1222 vaccination. The chain recombines TRBV27 with TRBJ1-6; D is undetermined. The clonotype originates from an adult in good health. The CDR3: CASSLWSRSPLHF. CDR3 sequence (DNA): TGTGCCAGCAGTTTATGGTCCCGGTCACCCCTCCACTTT.